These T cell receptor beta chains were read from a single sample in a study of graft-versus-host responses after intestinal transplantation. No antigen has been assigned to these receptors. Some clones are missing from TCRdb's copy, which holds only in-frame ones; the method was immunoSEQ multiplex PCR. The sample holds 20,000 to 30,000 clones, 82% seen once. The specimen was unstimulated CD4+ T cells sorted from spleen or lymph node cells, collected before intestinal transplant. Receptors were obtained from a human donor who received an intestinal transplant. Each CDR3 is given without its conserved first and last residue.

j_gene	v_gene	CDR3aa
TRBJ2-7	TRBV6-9	ASSYATNYEQY
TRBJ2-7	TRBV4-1	ASSQSRGTSGYEQY
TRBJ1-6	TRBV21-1	ASSKAIQGSYNSPLH
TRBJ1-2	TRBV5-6	ASSSDRDYGYT
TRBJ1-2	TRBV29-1	SVGGQPHGYT
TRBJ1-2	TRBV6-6	ASSMAGTAYGYT
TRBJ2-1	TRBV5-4	ASSSARTSGGAGEQF
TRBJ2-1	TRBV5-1	ASSSGWVVNEQF
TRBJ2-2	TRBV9	ASSFRQPGELF
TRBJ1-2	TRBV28	ASSYRGRRGYT
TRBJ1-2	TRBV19	ASSIDYGYT
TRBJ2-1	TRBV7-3	ASSPGQGSYNEQF
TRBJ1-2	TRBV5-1	ASSLGGTPANYGYT
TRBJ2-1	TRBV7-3	ASSSTGTGAYNEQF
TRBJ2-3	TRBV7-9	ASSLKAGETDTQY
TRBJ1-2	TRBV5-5	ASSLIGNYGYT
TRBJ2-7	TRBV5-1	ASSLWDSSYEQY
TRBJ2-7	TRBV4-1	ASSQGRGLGIKEQY
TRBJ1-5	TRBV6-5	AKKGAFSGNQPQH
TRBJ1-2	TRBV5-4	ASSYSGTGGDYGYT